This TCR beta chain was obtained from a study of cytomegalovirus exposure and HLA in healthy donors. V was trimmed by 0 bases and J by 4 bases, leaving 13 bases between them. This CDR3 spans 16 amino acids. Germline CDR1 and CDR2: SGDLS and YYNGEE. PCR employed 60 Vbeta and 13 Jbeta primers. TCRdb's copy holds only in-frame clones and misses some; the assay was immunoSEQ multiplex PCR. The sample has 150,000 to 200,000 clones; around 77% are singletons. Only a few counts were recorded for this clone. Within the sample, other DNA sequences also encode this same CDR3. The source of this sequence is a young woman in good health and CMV-seronegative. The sample taken for sequencing was PBMCs. The genes are TRBV9 and TRBJ2-2, with a weak D call TRBD1 (7 bases). The CDR3 region has the DNA TGTGCCAGCAGCGTAGCTGGGCAGGGGGGCACCGGGGAGCTGTTTTTT. This translates into CASSVAGQGGTGELFF. Full variable domain (rest looked up from reference TRBV9 and TRBJ2-2): DSGVTQTPKHLITATGQRVTLRCSPRSGDLSVYWYQQSLDQGLQFLIQYYNGEERAKGNILERFSAQQFPDLHSELNLSSLELGDSALYFCASSVAGQGGTGELFFGEGSRLTVL.